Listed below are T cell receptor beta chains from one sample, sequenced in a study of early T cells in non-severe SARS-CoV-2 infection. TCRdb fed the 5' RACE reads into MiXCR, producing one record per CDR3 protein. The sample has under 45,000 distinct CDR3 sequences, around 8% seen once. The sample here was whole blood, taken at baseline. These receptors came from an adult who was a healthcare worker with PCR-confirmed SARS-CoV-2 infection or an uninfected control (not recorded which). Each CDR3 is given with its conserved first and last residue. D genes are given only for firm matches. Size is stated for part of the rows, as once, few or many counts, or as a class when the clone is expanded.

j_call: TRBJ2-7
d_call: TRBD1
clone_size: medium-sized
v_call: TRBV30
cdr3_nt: TGTGCCTGGAGTGTCAAGGGGGCCGTTAACGAGCAGTACTTC
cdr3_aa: CAWSVKGAVNEQYF

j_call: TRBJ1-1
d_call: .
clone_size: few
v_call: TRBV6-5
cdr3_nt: TGTGCCAGCAGTAGGGGCAGGGGACACTATTCAGGTAACACTGAAGCTTTCTTT
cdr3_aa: CASSRGRGHYSGNTEAFF

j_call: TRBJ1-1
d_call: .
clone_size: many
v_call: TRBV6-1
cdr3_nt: TGTGCCAGCGCGGGCGGGGGCCTGAACACTGAAGCTTTCTTT
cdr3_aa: CASAGGGLNTEAFF

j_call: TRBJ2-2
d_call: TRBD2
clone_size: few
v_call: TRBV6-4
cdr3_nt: TGTGCCAGCAGTGACACTAGCGAGGGCACCGGGGAGCTGTTTTTT
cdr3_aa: CASSDTSEGTGELFF

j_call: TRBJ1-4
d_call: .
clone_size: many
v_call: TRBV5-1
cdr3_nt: TGCGCCAGCAGCTTTCCAACGACAGCGAAGTTTAATGAAAAACTGTTTTTT
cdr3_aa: CASSFPTTAKFNEKLFF

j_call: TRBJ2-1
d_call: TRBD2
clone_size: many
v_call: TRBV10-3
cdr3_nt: TGTGCCATCAGTGCGTTCCTAGCGGACTCAAATGAGCAGTTCTTC
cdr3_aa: CAISAFLADSNEQFF

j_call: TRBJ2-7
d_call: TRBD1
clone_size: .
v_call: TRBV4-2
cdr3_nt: TGTGCCAGCAGCCAGAAGCTAGGGGGGACAGGGCACTACGAGCAGTACTTC
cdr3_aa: CASSQKLGGTGHYEQYF

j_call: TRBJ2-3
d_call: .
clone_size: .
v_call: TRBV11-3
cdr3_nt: TGTGCCAGCAGCCGACAGGGAGGTATTGGCACAGATACGCAGTATTTT
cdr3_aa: CASSRQGGIGTDTQYF

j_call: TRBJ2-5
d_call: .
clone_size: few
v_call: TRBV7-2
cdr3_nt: TGTGCCAGCAGCCGCGTACCGACTAGTGTGGAGACCCAGTACTTC
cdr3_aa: CASSRVPTSVETQYF

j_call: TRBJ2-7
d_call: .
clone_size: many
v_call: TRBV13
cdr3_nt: TGTGCCAGCAGCTCCGGAAGCTACGAGCAGTACTTC
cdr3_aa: CASSSGSYEQYF

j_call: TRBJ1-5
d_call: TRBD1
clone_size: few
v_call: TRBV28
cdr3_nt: TGTGCCAGCAGAAGAGGGGGCAGACGGAGCAATCAGCCCCAGCATTTT
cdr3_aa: CASRRGGRRSNQPQHF

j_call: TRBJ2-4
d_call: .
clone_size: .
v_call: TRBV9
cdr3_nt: TGTGCCAGACCGGGGGTCTCGGACATTCAGTACTTC
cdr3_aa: CARPGVSDIQYF

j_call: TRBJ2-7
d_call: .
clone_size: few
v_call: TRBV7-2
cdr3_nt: TGTGCCAGCAGCACCGCAGGGACCGAGCAGTACTTC
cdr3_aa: CASSTAGTEQYF

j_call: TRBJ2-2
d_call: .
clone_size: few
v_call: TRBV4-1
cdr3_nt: TGCGCCAGCAGCCAAGAGGATAGGGATACCGGGGAGCTGTTTTTT
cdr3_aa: CASSQEDRDTGELFF

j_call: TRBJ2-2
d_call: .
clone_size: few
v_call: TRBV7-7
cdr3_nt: TGTGCCAGCAGCCCACCCTTGGCAGGAACCACCGGGGAGCTGTTTTTT
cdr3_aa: CASSPPLAGTTGELFF

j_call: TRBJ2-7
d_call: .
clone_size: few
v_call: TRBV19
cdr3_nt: TGTGCCAGTAGTCCAGGGGCGCGAATAGGCGAGCAGTACTTC
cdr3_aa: CASSPGARIGEQYF